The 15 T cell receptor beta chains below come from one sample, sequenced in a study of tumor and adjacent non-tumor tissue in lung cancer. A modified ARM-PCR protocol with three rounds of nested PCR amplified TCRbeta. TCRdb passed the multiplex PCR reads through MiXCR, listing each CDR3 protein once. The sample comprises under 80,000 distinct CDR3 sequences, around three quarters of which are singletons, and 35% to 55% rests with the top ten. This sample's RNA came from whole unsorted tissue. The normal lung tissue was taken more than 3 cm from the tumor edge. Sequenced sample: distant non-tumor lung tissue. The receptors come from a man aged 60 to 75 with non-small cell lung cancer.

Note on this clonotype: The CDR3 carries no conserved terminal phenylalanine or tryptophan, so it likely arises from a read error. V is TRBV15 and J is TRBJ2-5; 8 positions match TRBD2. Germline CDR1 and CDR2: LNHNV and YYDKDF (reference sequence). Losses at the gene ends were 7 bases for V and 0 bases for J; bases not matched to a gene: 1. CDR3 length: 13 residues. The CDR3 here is CATNSGDQETQYL. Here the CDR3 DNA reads TGTGCCACCAATAGCGGGGACCAAGAGACCCAGTACTTA.

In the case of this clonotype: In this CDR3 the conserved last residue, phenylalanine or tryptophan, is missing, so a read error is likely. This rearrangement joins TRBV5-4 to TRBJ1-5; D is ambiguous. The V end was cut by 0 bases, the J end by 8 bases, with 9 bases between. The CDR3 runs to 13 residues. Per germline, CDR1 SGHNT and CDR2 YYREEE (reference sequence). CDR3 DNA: TGTGCCAGCAGCTTGGGTGGGAAGGAGCCCCAGCATTAT. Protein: CASSLGGKEPQHY.

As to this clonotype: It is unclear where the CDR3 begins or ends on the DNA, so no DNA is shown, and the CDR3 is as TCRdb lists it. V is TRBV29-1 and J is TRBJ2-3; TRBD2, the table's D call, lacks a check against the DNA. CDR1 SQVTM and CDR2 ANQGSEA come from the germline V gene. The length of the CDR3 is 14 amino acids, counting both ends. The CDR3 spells CSVANGSPTDTQYF.

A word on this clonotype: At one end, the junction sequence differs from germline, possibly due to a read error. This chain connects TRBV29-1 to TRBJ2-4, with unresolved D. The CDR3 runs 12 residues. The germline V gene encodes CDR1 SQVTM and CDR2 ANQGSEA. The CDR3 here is CRVANSKNIQYF. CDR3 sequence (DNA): TGCAGAGTTGCGAACAGTAAAAACATTCAGTACTTC.

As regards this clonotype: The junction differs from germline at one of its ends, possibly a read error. The CDR3 is CASSHPGQGAREEYF. The CDR3 DNA follows: TGTGCGAGCAGCCACCCGGGACAGGGGGCTCGGGAGGAGTACTTC. The chain joins TRBV11-3 to TRBJ2-7; TRBD1 matches 12 bases. Germline CDR1 reads SGHNT; CDR2 reads YENEEA. The CDR3 loop spans 15 amino acids.

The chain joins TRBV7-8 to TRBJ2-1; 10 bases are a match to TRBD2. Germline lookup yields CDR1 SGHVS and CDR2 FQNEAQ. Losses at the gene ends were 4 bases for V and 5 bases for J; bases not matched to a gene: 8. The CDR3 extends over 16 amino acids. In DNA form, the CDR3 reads TGTGCCAGCAGCTCCTGGACTAGCGGAAGCAACAATGAGCAGTTCTTC. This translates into CASSSWTSGSNNEQFF. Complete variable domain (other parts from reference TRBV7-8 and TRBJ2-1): GAGVSQSPRYKVAKRGQDVALRCDPISGHVSLFWYQQALGQGPEFLTYFQNEAQLDKSGLPSDRFFAERPEGSVSTLKIQRTQQEDSAVYLCASSSWTSGSNNEQFFGPGTRLTVL.

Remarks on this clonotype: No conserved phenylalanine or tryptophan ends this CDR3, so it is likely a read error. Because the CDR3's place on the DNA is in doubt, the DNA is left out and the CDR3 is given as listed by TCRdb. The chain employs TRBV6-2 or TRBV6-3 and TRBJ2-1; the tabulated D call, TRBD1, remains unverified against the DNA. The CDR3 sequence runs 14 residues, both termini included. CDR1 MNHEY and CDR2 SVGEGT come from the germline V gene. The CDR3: CASSRQDSYNEQLS.

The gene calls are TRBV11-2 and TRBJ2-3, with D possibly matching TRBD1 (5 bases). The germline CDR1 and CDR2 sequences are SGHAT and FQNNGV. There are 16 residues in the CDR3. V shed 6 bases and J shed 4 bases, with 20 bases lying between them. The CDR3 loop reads CASRLQAAQVSDTQYF. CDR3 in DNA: TGTGCCAGCAGGTTGCAGGCGGCACAGGTGTCAGATACGCAGTATTTT.

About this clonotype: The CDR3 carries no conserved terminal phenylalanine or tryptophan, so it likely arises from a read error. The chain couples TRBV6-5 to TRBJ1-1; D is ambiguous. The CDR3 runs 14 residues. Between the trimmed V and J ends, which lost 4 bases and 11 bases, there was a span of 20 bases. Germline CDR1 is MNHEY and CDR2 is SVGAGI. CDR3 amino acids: CASSSLQSPLLAFI. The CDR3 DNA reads TGTGCCAGCAGTTCCTTACAGTCCCCACTGTTGGCTTTCATT.

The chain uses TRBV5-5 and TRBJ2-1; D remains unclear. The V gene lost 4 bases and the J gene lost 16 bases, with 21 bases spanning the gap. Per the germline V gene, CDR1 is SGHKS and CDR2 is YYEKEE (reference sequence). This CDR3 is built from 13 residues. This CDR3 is CASSLVGHGPEFF. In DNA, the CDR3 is TGTGCCAGCAGCCTGGTAGGGCATGGCCCGGAATTCTTC. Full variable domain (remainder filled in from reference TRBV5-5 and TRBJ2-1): DAGVTQSPTHLIKTRGQQVTLRCSPISGHKSVSWYQQVLGQGPQFIFQYYEKEERGRGNFPDRFSARQFPNYSSELNVNALLLGDSALYLCASSLVGHGPEFFGPGTRLTVL.

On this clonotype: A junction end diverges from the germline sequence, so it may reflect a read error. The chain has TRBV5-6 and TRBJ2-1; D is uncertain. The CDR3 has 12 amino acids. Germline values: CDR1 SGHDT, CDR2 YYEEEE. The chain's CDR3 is CASGLEHNEQLF. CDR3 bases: TGTGCCAGCGGCCTCGAACACAATGAGCAGCTCTTC.

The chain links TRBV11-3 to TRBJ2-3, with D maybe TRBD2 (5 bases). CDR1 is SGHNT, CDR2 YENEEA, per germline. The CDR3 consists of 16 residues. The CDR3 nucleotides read TGTCCCGGCAACTCCGGGCTAGCAGGTAACACAGATACGCAGTATTTT. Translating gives CPGNSGLAGNTDTQYF.

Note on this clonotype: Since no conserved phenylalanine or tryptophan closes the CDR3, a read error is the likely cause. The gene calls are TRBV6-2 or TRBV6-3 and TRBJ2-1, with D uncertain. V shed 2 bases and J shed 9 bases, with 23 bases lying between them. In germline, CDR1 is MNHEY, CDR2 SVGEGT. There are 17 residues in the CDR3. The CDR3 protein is CASSYNIGGSFPPEQFL. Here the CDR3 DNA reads TGTGCCAGCAGTTACAATATAGGCGGAAGTTTCCCCCCTGAGCAGTTCCTC.

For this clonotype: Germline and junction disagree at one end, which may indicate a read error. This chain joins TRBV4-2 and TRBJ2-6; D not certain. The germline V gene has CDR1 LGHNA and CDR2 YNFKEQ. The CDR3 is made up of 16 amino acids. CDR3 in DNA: TGTGCCAACAGCCAAGAAACCCTCTCTGGGGCCAACGTCCTGACTTTC. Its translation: CANSQETLSGANVLTF.

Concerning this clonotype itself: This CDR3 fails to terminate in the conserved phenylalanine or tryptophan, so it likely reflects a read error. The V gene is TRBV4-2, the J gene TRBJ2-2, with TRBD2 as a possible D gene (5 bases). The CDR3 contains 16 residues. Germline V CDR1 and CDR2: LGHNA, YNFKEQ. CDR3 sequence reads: CVSSQESGTNTGELFS. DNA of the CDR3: TGTGTCAGCAGCCAAGAGAGCGGAACGAACACCGGGGAGCTGTTTTCT.